This T cell receptor beta chain is from a study of T cell responses to AZD1222 COVID-19 vaccine. General study points: Clonal diversity was possibly underestimated, and the donors were mostly white British, with more females. An increase in Spike-specific TCR breadth and depth was observed after two AZD1222 doses. Per reports, nearly half of all spike-specific TCRs target regions that are unmutated in variants.

Analyses pooled second doses at about 4 or about 12 weeks. From germline, CDR1 is MDHEN and CDR2 SYDVKM. This CDR3 has 14 residues. V gave up 4 bases and J gave up 0 bases, with 9 bases separating them. Turning to this clone: Its antigen is not known.

The data were produced by immunoSEQ multiplex PCR, yet TCRdb's version contains in-frame clones alone and is incomplete. The profile shows around 84,000 clones, approximately 85% of them singletons. The receptor was isolated from an adult who received the AZD1222 COVID-19 vaccine. Source: peripheral blood, taken 28 days after the second AZD1222 dose. This chain links TRBV28 with TRBJ1-2; D unclear. The CDR3 DNA sequence: TGTGCCAGCAGTTACGGGGAAGCTAACTATGGCTACACCTTC. Its translation: CASSYGEANYGYTF.